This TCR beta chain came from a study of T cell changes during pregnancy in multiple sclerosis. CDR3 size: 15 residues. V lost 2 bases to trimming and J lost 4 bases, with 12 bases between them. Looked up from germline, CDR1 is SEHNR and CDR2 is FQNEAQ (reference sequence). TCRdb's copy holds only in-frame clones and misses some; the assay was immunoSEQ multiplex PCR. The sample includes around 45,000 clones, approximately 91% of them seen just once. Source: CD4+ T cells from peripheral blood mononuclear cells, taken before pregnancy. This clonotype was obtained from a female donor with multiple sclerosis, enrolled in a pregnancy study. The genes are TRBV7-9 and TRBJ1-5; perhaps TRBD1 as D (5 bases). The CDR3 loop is CASSLFGAGNQPQHF. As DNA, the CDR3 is TGTGCCAGCAGCTTATTTGGGGCAGGTAATCAGCCCCAGCATTTT. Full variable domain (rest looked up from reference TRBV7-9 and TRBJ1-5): DTGVSQNPRHKITKRGQNVTFRCDPISEHNRLYWYRQTLGQGPEFLTYFQNEAQLEKSRLLSDRFSAERPKGSFSTLEIQRTEQGDSAMYLCASSLFGAGNQPQHFGDGTRLSIL.